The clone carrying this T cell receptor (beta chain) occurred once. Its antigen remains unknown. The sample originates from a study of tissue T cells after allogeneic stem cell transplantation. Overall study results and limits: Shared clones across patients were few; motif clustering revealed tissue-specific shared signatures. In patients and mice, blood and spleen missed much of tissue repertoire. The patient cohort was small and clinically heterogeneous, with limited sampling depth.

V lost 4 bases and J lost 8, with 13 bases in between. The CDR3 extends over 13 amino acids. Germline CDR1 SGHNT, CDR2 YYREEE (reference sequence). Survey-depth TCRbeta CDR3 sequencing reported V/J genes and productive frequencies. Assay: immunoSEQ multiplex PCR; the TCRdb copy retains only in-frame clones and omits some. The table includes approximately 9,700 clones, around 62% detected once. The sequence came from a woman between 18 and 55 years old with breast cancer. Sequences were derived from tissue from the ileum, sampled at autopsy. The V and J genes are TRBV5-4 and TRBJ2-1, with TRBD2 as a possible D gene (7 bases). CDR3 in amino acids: CASSPGRGYEQFF. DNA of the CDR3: TGTGCCAGCAGCCCGGGGAGGGGGTATGAGCAGTTCTTC.